The 27 T cell receptor beta chains listed next were all sequenced from one sample in a study of shared clonotypes between healthy human individuals (dated by TCRdb to 2018 to 2021). Receptor amplification or capture employed the immunoSEQ multiplex PCR assay. This immuneACCESS table, as held by TCRdb, lists in-frame sequences with V and J called but not all clones. Of the missing ones, under half trace to an unresolved V gene in checked studies; the others have no known cause. Counted in this sample were more than 500,000 clones; around 96% of them appeared once. Around 0.12% of the sample belongs to the ten largest clones. CD8 naive samples were obtained by positive selection for CCR7 among CD45RO-negative cells, yielding a CD45RA+CCR7+ population from which TemRA cells were excluded. The sequencing input was naive CD8+ T cells sorted from blood. Interpreted using the paper, the cell subset or site label stands for: CD45RA+CCR7+. The receptor set was obtained from a woman in her twenties or thirties in good health.

Here the CDR3 DNA reads TGTGCCAGCAGCTTAGAGGACAGGAGGTCCTATAATTCACCCCTCCACTTT. Its translation: CASSLEDRRSYNSPLHF. The V and J genes are TRBV7-2 and TRBJ1-6; TRBD1 matches at 7 bases. The V segment lost 1 base and the J segment 1 base; nucleotides outside the gene matches: 4. Germline-derived CDR1 and CDR2 are SGHTA and FQGNSA. This CDR3 comprises 17 residues.

The chain carries TRBV7-8 and TRBJ1-5; no definite D call. The CDR3 runs to 13 residues. Trimming removed 0 bases at V and 7 bases at J, with 7 bases between. Germline V gene data show CDR1 as SGHVS and CDR2 as FQNEAQ. The CDR3 region is CASSLAPEQPQHF. The CDR3 DNA follows: TGTGCCAGCAGCTTAGCGCCAGAGCAGCCCCAGCATTTT.

V usage is TRBV5-6 and J usage is TRBJ2-3; D possibly corresponds to TRBD2 (5 bases). The CDR3 consists of 15 residues. The germline CDR1 and CDR2 sequences are SGHDT and YYEEEE. Trimming left V 3 bases short and J 0 bases short, with 11 bases between. The CDR3: CASSSGVTSTDTQYF. DNA for the CDR3: TGTGCCAGCAGCTCCGGGGTTACTAGCACAGATACGCAGTATTTT.

J is TRBJ2-7 and V is TRBV5-1, with TRBD1 matching over 8 bases. Germline V gene lookup returns CDR1 SGHRS and CDR2 YFSETQ. The CDR3 contains 15 residues. After removal of 5 bases from V and 5 bases from J, the junction contained 12 bases not matched to a gene. This CDR3 reads CASRHRQGANNEQYF. The CDR3 DNA reads as TGCGCCAGCAGACATCGGCAGGGGGCTAACAACGAGCAGTACTTC.

The rearrangement joins TRBV2 to TRBJ1-1; D perhaps matches TRBD1 (5 bases). Germline CDR1 is SNHLY and CDR2 is FYNNEI. This CDR3 has 11 amino acids. The V gene lost 10 bases and the J gene lost 6 bases, with 12 bases spanning the gap. CDR3 residues: CATRDRSEAFF. Written as DNA, the CDR3 is TGTGCCACCCGGGACCGTTCTGAAGCTTTCTTT.

The chain links TRBV2 to TRBJ1-1, with unresolved D. In germline, CDR1 is SNHLY, CDR2 FYNNEI. This CDR3 spans 13 amino acids. V was cut by 8 bases and J by 6 bases, with 16 bases left in between. The CDR3 region has the DNA TGTGCCAGCGCAATTTGGGGATCCGCTGAAGCTTTCTTT. Protein: CASAIWGSAEAFF.

The J gene is TRBJ2-7, the V gene TRBV27; 13 bases are a match to TRBD2. The V segment lost 5 bases and the J segment 5 bases; nucleotides outside the gene matches: 3. Germline V gene sequence: CDR1 MNHEY, CDR2 SMNVEV (reference sequence). The length of the CDR3 is 14 residues. CDR3 amino acids: CASSGGLAGDEQYF. The CDR3 DNA reads as TGTGCCAGCAGTGGCGGACTAGCGGGAGACGAGCAGTACTTC.

The CDR3 region is CASSLRSTGNTEAFF. CDR3 bases: TGTGCCAGCAGCTTGCGGTCTACTGGGAACACTGAAGCTTTCTTT. This rearrangement joins TRBV5-5 to TRBJ1-1; D gene ambiguous. Trimming pared 1 base from V and 1 base from J, leaving 11 bases between. There are 15 residues in the CDR3. Per germline, CDR1 SGHKS and CDR2 YYEKEE (reference sequence).

The CDR3 DNA follows: TGTGCCACCAGCAGATCTCGGGGGACTATAGACTCCGAGCAGTACTTC. Its protein product is CATSRSRGTIDSEQYF. The chain carries TRBV15 and TRBJ2-7; TRBD2 aligns across 7 bases. The CDR3 loop spans 16 amino acids. With 2 bases clipped from V and 6 bases from J, the junction kept 13 bases outside the gene matches. The germline V gene encodes CDR1 LNHNV and CDR2 YYDKDF (reference sequence).

The rearrangement joins TRBV28 to TRBJ1-5; 10 bases agree with TRBD1. Germline CDR1 MDHEN, CDR2 SYDVKM. The trim removed 1 base at V and 2 bases at J, leaving 8 bases unmatched. CDR3 size: 18 residues. The CDR3 protein is CASSLLGTGVGGNQPQHF. The CDR3 DNA sequence: TGTGCCAGCAGTTTATTGGGGACAGGGGTAGGAGGCAATCAGCCCCAGCATTTT.

The J gene is TRBJ2-1, the V gene TRBV27, with D possibly TRBD1 on 5 matching bases. The germline V and J ends were trimmed by 0 bases and 3 bases, with 9 bases remaining between them. CDR3 length equals 15 residues. Germline loops: CDR1 MNHEY, CDR2 SMNVEV (reference sequence). The CDR3 reads CASSLSPGIYNEQFF. CDR3 DNA: TGTGCCAGCAGTTTATCTCCAGGGATCTACAATGAGCAGTTCTTC.

Remarks on this clone: Other DNA sequences in the sample encode the same CDR3. The chain is built from TRBV19 and TRBJ2-7, with 7 bases aligning to TRBD1. The CDR3 has 13 residues. The junction had 2 bases not matched to a gene; V was cut back by 3 bases and J by 3 bases. CDR1 and CDR2 from the germline V gene are LNHDA and SQIVND (reference sequence). As DNA, the CDR3 is TGTGCCAGTAGTATTGCAGGGGGCTACGAGCAGTACTTC. It specifies CASSIAGGYEQYF.

The chain is built from TRBV7-2 and TRBJ2-5; TRBD2 might be the D (6 bases). The V end was cut by 5 bases, the J end by 2 bases, with 15 bases between. This CDR3 spans 15 amino acids. Germline loops: CDR1 SGHTA, CDR2 FQGNSA. The CDR3 DNA reads TGTGCCAGCAGCCTCCCGGGACTTGATCAAGAGACCCAGTACTTC. Amino acid sequence: CASSLPGLDQETQYF.

Comments on this clone: The sample contains more than one DNA sequence encoding this CDR3. The chain combines TRBV27 with TRBJ2-7, with no clear D. Germline V gene lookup returns CDR1 MNHEY and CDR2 SMNVEV (reference sequence). The germline V and J ends were trimmed by 2 bases and 6 bases, with 5 bases remaining between them. CDR3 size: 11 residues. DNA for the CDR3: TGTGCCAGCAGTTTAGGGGTCGAGCAGTACTTC. Amino acid sequence: CASSLGVEQYF.

The rearrangement joins TRBV28 to TRBJ1-2, with D tentatively TRBD1 (6 bases). The ends were cut back, 4 bases at V and 7 bases at J, with 13 bases in the middle. From germline, CDR1 is MDHEN and CDR2 SYDVKM. The CDR3 runs to 13 residues. The DNA of the CDR3 is TGTGCCAGCAGTTCATGGGGGCAGGGTGGCTACACCTTC. This gives the protein CASSSWGQGGYTF.

This chain connects TRBV27 to TRBJ2-3, with 10 bases identical to TRBD2. CDR1 and CDR2 (germline): MNHEY, SMNVEV (reference sequence). The trim removed 2 bases at V and 2 bases at J, leaving 4 bases unmatched. The CDR3 consists of 16 residues. The CDR3 nucleotides are TGTGCCAGCAGTTTAGGGACTAGCGTATACACAGATACGCAGTATTTT. Its translation: CASSLGTSVYTDTQYF.

V gene TRBV28 combines with J gene TRBJ1-1; D is undetermined. CDR1 is MDHEN and CDR2 is SYDVKM in the germline V gene. This CDR3 is built from 11 residues. The ends were cut back, 8 bases at V and 4 bases at J, with 8 bases in the middle. CDR3 bases: TGTGCCAGCCGGGTTATCACTGAAGCTTTCTTT. Translation gives CASRVITEAFF.

V gene TRBV7-8 combines with J gene TRBJ2-3; 9 bases line up with TRBD2. CDR3 length equals 18 residues. From germline, CDR1 is SGHVS and CDR2 FQNEAQ. The ends lost 3 bases at V and 2 bases at J; junction bases unmatched: 12. CDR3 nucleotides: TGTGCCAGCAGCTTCGGGACGACTCTAGCGGGGATCACAGATACGCAGTATTTT. This encodes CASSFGTTLAGITDTQYF.

The chain combines TRBV7-9 with TRBJ2-7; weak D call: TRBD2 (5 bases). V was pared by 6 bases and J by 6 bases, with 15 bases between. The CDR3 is 13 residues long. Germline values: CDR1 SEHNR, CDR2 FQNEAQ (reference sequence). The CDR3 region has the DNA TGTGCCAGCAGGGCCGGGATAAAGGGCGAGCAGTACTTC. Its translation is CASRAGIKGEQYF.

The chain combines TRBV27 with TRBJ2-7; 9 positions match TRBD1. With V trimmed by 2 bases and J by 3 bases, 2 bases remained unmatched. This CDR3 comprises 14 residues. Germline V CDR1 and CDR2: MNHEY, SMNVEV (reference sequence). CDR3 sequence: CASSLKGQGYEQYF. The DNA for the CDR3 is TGTGCCAGCAGTTTAAAGGGACAGGGCTACGAGCAGTACTTC.

The CDR3 DNA is TGTGCCAGCAGTTTTGCAGGGGATGGGTACGAGCAGTACTTC. It codes for CASSFAGDGYEQYF. The V gene is TRBV27, the J gene TRBJ2-7; a possible D gene is TRBD1 (6 bases). Trimming stripped 3 bases from V and 4 bases from J, with 13 bases between. This CDR3 has 14 residues. From germline, CDR1 is MNHEY and CDR2 SMNVEV (reference sequence).

V and J are TRBV7-2 and TRBJ2-2, with TRBD2 identical over 8 bases. The germline V gene has CDR1 SGHTA and CDR2 FQGNSA. V was pared by 5 bases and J by 3 bases, with 8 bases of the junction left unmatched. CDR3 length equals 16 residues. The CDR3 sequence: CASSLSWREDTGELFF. The CDR3 region has the DNA TGTGCCAGCAGCCTTAGTTGGCGGGAGGACACCGGGGAGCTGTTTTTT.

A single count supports this clone. The rearrangement links TRBV29-1 to TRBJ1-3, with no clear D. Trimming removed 4 bases at V and 0 bases at J, with 7 bases between. CDR3 length equals 13 residues. Germline V gene sequence: CDR1 SQVTM, CDR2 ANQGSEA. The CDR3, as DNA: TGCAGCGTTGTGGGTGGCTCTGGAAACACCATATATTTT. Translating it yields CSVVGGSGNTIYF.

This chain links TRBV11-3 with TRBJ2-3, with D possibly TRBD2 on 6 matching bases. This CDR3 spans 16 amino acids. V lost 0 bases and J lost 3, with 13 bases in between. Germline CDR1 and CDR2: SGHNT and YENEEA. The CDR3 loop is CASSLEGGSETDTQYF. The CDR3 coding sequence is TGTGCCAGCAGCTTAGAAGGAGGGAGTGAGACAGATACGCAGTATTTT.

Details on this clone: Other DNA sequences within the sample encode an identical CDR3. The J gene is TRBJ2-3, the V gene TRBV7-9; D is unclear. V was cut by 6 bases and J by 3 bases, with 4 bases left in between. Germline V gene data show CDR1 as SEHNR and CDR2 as FQNEAQ (reference sequence). The CDR3 consists of 11 residues. CDR3 amino acids: CASSSTDTQYF. Written as DNA, the CDR3 is TGTGCCAGCAGTTCTACAGATACGCAGTATTTT. The variable domain in full, completed from reference TRBV7-9 and TRBJ2-3, reads DTGVSQNPRHKITKRGQNVTFRCDPISEHNRLYWYRQTLGQGPEFLTYFQNEAQLEKSRLLSDRFSAERPKGSFSTLEIQRTEQGDSAMYLCASSSTDTQYFGPGTRLTVL.

This chain uses TRBV4-1 with TRBJ1-1; D is possibly TRBD1 (5 bases). Trimming pared 0 bases from V and 0 bases from J, leaving 17 bases between. Per the germline V gene, CDR1 is MGHRA and CDR2 is YSYEKL. The CDR3 runs to 18 residues. DNA for the CDR3: TGCGCCAGCAGCCAAGACGACGGGACGGCCTTTTTGAACACTGAAGCTTTCTTT. It is translated as CASSQDDGTAFLNTEAFF.

The chain couples TRBV4-2 to TRBJ2-3, with 8 bases aligning to TRBD2. V was clipped by 4 bases and J by 5 bases; unmatched bases: 2. This CDR3 has 13 residues. In germline, CDR1 is LGHNA, CDR2 YNFKEQ. The CDR3 DNA follows: TGTGCCAGCAGCCCAGCGGGAGTAGATACGCAGTATTTT. Protein product: CASSPAGVDTQYF.